This TCR beta chain was found in a study of cytomegalovirus exposure and HLA in healthy donors. Overall study: Most genotyped donors, approximately 77% of more than 300, had Caucasian-associated genetic ancestry.

Findings and caveats of the study: Most of the CMV-associated TCR beta chains (in a later analysis) appeared to be HLA-restricted.

Of note for this clone: The antigen is unknown.

It was with 60 Vbeta and 13 Jbeta primers that the PCR ran. The repertoire was sequenced with immunoSEQ multiplex PCR; TCRdb's copy has only in-frame clones and lacks some. Its table lists around 80,000 clones. V shed 9 bases, J shed 0 bases, and the junction held 5 bases outside the gene matches. The CDR3 has 14 residues. Per germline, CDR1 SGHTA and CDR2 FQGNSA. This sequence was found in a man between 40 and 49 years old in good health and CMV-seronegative. Sequencing used PBMCs. The chain recombines TRBV7-2 with TRBJ1-3, with 7 bases lining up with TRBD1. CDR3 sequence: CASRGQSSGNTIYF. CDR3 DNA sequence: TGTGCCAGTAGGGGACAGAGCTCTGGAAACACCATATATTTT. Complete variable domain (other parts from reference TRBV7-2 and TRBJ1-3): GAGVSQSPSNKVTEKGKDVELRCDPISGHTALYWYRQSLGQGLEFLIYFQGNSAPDKSGLPSDRFSAERTGGSVSTLTIQRTQQEDSAVYLCASRGQSSGNTIYFGEGSWLTVV.